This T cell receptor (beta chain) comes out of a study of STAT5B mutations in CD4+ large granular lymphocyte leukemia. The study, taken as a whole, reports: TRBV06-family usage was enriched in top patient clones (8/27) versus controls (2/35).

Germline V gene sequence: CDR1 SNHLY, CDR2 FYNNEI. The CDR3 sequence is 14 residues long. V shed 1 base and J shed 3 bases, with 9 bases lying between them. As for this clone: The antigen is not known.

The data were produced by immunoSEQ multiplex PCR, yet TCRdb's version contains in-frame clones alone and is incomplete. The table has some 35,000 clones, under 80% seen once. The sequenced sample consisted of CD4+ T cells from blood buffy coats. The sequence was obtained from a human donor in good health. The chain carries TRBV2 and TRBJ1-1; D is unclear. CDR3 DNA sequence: TGTGCCAGCAGTGAAGTTCTGGGGTACACTGAAGCTTTCTTT. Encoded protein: CASSEVLGYTEAFF.